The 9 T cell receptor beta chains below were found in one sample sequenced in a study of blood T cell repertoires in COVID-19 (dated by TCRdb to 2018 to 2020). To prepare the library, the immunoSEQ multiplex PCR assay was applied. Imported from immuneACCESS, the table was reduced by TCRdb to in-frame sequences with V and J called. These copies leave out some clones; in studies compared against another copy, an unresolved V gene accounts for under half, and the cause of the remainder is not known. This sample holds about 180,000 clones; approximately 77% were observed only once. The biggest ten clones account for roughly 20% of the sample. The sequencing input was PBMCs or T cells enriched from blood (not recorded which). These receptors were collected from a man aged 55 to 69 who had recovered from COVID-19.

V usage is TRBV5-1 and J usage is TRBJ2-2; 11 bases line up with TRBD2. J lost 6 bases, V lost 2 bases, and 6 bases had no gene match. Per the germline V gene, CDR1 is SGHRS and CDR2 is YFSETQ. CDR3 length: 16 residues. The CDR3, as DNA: TGCGCCAGCAGCTTCGGGGCTAGCGGGAGGTCCGGGGAGCTGTTTTTT. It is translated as CASSFGASGRSGELFF.

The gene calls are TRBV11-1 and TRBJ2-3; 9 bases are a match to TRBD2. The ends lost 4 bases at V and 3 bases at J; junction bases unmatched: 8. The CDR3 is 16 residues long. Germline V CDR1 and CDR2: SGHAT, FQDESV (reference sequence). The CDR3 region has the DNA TGTGCCAGCAGCTCCCTTGGCACTAGCGGGACAGATACGCAGTATTTT. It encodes CASSSLGTSGTDTQYF.

CDR3 DNA sequence: TGCAGCGTTGAAGAGACAGGGGGAAGGACTGAAGCTTTCTTT. It codes for CSVEETGGRTEAFF. V is TRBV29-1 and J is TRBJ1-1; 9 positions agree with TRBD1. Trimming at V came to 0 bases and at J to 5 bases, leaving 4 bases not matched to a gene. The CDR3 extends over 14 amino acids. CDR1 and CDR2 from the germline V gene are SQVTM and ANQGSEA.

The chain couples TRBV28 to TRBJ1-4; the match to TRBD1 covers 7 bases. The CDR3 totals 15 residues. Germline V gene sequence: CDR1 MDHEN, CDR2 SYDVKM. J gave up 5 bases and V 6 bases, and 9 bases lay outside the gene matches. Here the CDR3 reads CASRRRQGWNEKLFF. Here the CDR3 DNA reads TGTGCCAGCAGGCGCCGACAGGGTTGGAATGAAAAACTGTTTTTT.

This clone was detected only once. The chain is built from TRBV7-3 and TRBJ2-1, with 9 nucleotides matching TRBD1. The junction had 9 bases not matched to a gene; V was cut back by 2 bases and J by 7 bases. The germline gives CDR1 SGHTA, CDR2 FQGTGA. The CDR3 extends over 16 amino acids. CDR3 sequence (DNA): TGTGCCAGCAGCTTATTCGGGACAGGGATACATAATGAGCAGTTCTTC. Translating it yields CASSLFGTGIHNEQFF.

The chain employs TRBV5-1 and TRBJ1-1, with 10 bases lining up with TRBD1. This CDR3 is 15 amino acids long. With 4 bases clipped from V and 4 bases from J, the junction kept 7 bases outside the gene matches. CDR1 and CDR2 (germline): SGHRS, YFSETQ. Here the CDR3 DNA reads TGCGCCAGCAGCAACACCGGGACAGGGGCCACTGAAGCTTTCTTT. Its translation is CASSNTGTGATEAFF.

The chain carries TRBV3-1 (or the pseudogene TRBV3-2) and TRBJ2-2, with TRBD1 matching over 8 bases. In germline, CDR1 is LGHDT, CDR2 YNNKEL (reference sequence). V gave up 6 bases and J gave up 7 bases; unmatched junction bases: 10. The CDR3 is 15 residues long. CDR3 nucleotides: TGTGCCAGCAGTCCCGGGACAGGCCGTGTCGGGGAGCTGTTTTTT. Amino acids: CASSPGTGRVGELFF.

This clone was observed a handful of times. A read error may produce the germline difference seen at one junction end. The CDR3 loop reads CASSPLSTGPSTDTQYF. The DNA for the CDR3 is TGTGCTAGCAGCCCATTAAGTACAGGGCCTAGCACAGATACGCAGTATTTT. The V and J genes are TRBV7-7 and TRBJ2-3, with D possibly matching TRBD1 (6 bases). Looked up from germline, CDR1 is SSHAT and CDR2 is FNYEAQ (reference sequence). CDR3 size: 17 residues.

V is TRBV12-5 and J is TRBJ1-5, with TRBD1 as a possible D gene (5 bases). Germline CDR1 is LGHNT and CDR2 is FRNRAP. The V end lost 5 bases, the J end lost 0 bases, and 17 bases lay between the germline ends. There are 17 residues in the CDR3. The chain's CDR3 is CASGPFDSLYSNQPQHF. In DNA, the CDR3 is TGTGCTAGTGGTCCTTTCGACAGCCTCTATAGCAATCAGCCCCAGCATTTT.